This entry lists 8 T cell receptor beta chains sequenced from one sample in a study of neoadjuvant anti-PD-1 for oral cavity cancer. Sequenced by immunoSEQ multiplex PCR; TCRdb stores in-frame clones only, minus some. The profile covers some 15,000 clones, with around 62% appearing a single time and roughly 2.9% taken by the ten largest. The sample here was PBMCs, taken before nivolumab (anti-PD-1) treatment. These receptors all stem from a person aged 40-85 years with oral cavity squamous cell carcinoma.

This clone occurred a few times. The rearrangement links TRBV27 to TRBJ2-7, with TRBD2 identical over 7 bases. V gave up 0 bases and J gave up 5 bases; unmatched junction bases: 7. CDR3 length: 15 residues. CDR1 and CDR2 from the germline V gene are MNHEY and SMNVEV (reference sequence). The CDR3, as DNA: TGTGCCAGCAGTTTATCAAGACTAGCCCGGGACGAGCAGTACTTC. Its protein is CASSLSRLARDEQYF.

This clone turned up a few times. CDR3 DNA: TGTGCCAGCTCATACAGGGGCGGAGAGCAGTTCTTC. It translates to CASSYRGGEQFF. The chain joins TRBV18 to TRBJ2-1; 7 bases align to TRBD1. Germline assignment: CDR1 KGHSH and CDR2 LQKENI. J gave up 10 bases and V 5 bases, and 5 bases lay outside the gene matches. The CDR3 extends over 12 amino acids.

The V call is TRBV6-5, the J call TRBJ1-2; weak D call: TRBD1 (5 bases). The CDR3 runs to 13 residues. CDR1 and CDR2 from the germline V gene are MNHEY and SVGAGI. V dropped 2 bases and J dropped 4 bases, with 8 bases sitting between them. The CDR3 region is CASSYGGGYGYTF. CDR3 nucleotides: TGTGCCAGCAGTTACGGGGGGGGCTATGGCTACACCTTC.

The chain recombines TRBV6-6 with TRBJ2-7; D is perhaps TRBD2 (7 bases). V was trimmed by 10 bases and J by 6 bases, leaving 25 bases between them. The germline gives CDR1 MNHNY, CDR2 SVGAGI (reference sequence). There are 15 residues in the CDR3. CDR3: CATRGAGKKVGEQYF. In nucleotides, the CDR3 is TGTGCCACCCGGGGGGCGGGCAAAAAGGTGGGCGAGCAGTACTTC.

V is TRBV14 and J is TRBJ1-1; tentatively, D is TRBD1 (6 bases). The CDR3 covers 14 residues. Germline CDR1 and CDR2: SGHDN and FVKESK. The ends were cut back, 4 bases at V and 4 bases at J, with 13 bases in the middle. CDR3 DNA: TGTGCCAGCAGCCCCCAGGGGATTTTCACTGAAGCTTTCTTT. It encodes CASSPQGIFTEAFF.

The J gene is TRBJ1-1, the V gene TRBV19, with D perhaps matching TRBD1 (5 bases). This CDR3 has 13 residues. From germline, CDR1 is LNHDA and CDR2 SQIVND (reference sequence). V was clipped by 3 bases and J by 7 bases, with 12 bases between them. CDR3 coding DNA: TGTGCCAGTAGTATGGGCAGGGAGGGTGAAGCTTTCTTT. The encoded protein is CASSMGREGEAFF.

This chain joins TRBV29-1 and TRBJ1-2; 7 bases align to TRBD1. J gave up 2 bases and V 4 bases, and 1 base lay outside the gene matches. Germline CDR1 reads SQVTM; CDR2 reads ANQGSEA. The CDR3 covers 12 residues. CDR3 loop: CSVATGNYGYTF. In DNA form, the CDR3 reads TGCAGCGTTGCGACAGGGAACTATGGCTACACCTTC.

V gene TRBV27 combines with J gene TRBJ1-1; D is possibly TRBD1 (6 bases). CDR3 size: 17 residues. Germline values: CDR1 MNHEY, CDR2 SMNVEV (reference sequence). The ends were cut back, 7 bases at V and 0 bases at J, with 21 bases in the middle. CDR3 region: CASTHQGPGGMNTEAFF. CDR3 nucleotide sequence: TGTGCCAGCACTCATCAGGGGCCCGGGGGCATGAACACTGAAGCTTTCTTT.